A selection of T cell receptor beta chains follows, all from one sample in a study of cytomegalovirus exposure and HLA in healthy donors. The method was immunoSEQ multiplex PCR; TCRdb's version includes in-frame clones alone and lacks a portion of them. This sample has some 210,000 clones; 70% to 85% occur once, and the top ten carry 3.8%. The source material was PBMCs. The origin of the receptors is a male donor in good health and CMV-seronegative. Each CDR3 is given with its conserved first and last residue. D genes are given only for firm matches. A row's size may be missing; if present it is once, few, many or a size class.

v_gene,j_gene,d_gene,abundance,CDR3aa,CDR3nt
TRBV7-2,TRBJ2-7,TRBD1,few,CASSPSGTGLYEQYF,TGTGCCAGCAGCCCCTCCGGGACAGGCCTCTACGAGCAGTACTTC
TRBV10-3,TRBJ2-3,-,-,CATGVRPDGADTQYF,TGTGCCACCGGAGTAAGACCGGACGGGGCAGATACGCAGTATTTT
TRBV27,TRBJ2-1,-,-,CASSLGDSAINEQFF,TGTGCCAGCAGTTTAGGGGACTCCGCTATCAATGAGCAGTTCTTC
TRBV28,TRBJ1-4,-,-,CASRVAGVTNEKLFF,TGTGCCAGCAGAGTAGCAGGGGTCACTAATGAAAAACTGTTTTTT
TRBV5-6,TRBJ2-1,TRBD2,-,CASSWGLEGNEQFF,TGTGCCAGCAGCTGGGGACTAGAAGGGAATGAGCAGTTCTTC
TRBV27,TRBJ1-2,TRBD1,-,CASSLDLGQGARGYTF,TGTGCCAGCAGTTTAGATTTGGGACAGGGGGCTCGGGGCTACACCTTC
TRBV15,TRBJ2-7,TRBD2,-,CATSSPSGSSSEQYF,TGTGCCACCAGCAGCCCTAGCGGGAGTAGTAGCGAGCAGTACTTC
TRBV5-1,TRBJ2-1,TRBD1,-,CASRRTGATNEQFF,TGCGCCAGCCGGCGAACAGGGGCGACCAATGAGCAGTTCTTC
TRBV6-1,TRBJ2-1,-,-,CASSEGRPPYEQFF,TGTGCCAGCAGTGAAGGCAGGCCTCCCTATGAGCAGTTCTTC
TRBV19,TRBJ2-7,-,-,CASSPRDYYEQYF,TGTGCCAGTAGTCCCAGGGATTACTACGAGCAGTACTTC
TRBV6-6,TRBJ1-2,-,-,CASSYWTDLNYGYTF,TGTGCCAGCAGTTACTGGACAGACCTAAACTATGGCTACACCTTC
TRBV7-9,TRBJ2-1,-,-,CASSLASYNEQFF,TGTGCCAGCAGCCTTGCGTCCTACAATGAGCAGTTCTTC
TRBV5-6,TRBJ2-1,-,-,CASSLDWQKRNEQFF,TGTGCCAGCAGCTTGGATTGGCAGAAAAGAAATGAGCAGTTCTTC
TRBV25-1,TRBJ1-1,-,few,CASSDLGTEAFF,TGTGCCAGCAGTGACCTAGGCACTGAAGCTTTCTTT
TRBV7-9,TRBJ1-2,-,-,CASRRGSGYTF,TGTGCCAGCAGGCGGGGGTCGGGCTACACCTTC
TRBV6-5,TRBJ2-2,-,-,CASTEKGAGELFF,TGTGCCAGCACTGAAAAGGGGGCCGGGGAGCTGTTTTTT
TRBV7-2,TRBJ1-1,-,-,CASSLVMGGTEAFF,TGTGCCAGCAGCTTAGTAATGGGGGGAACTGAAGCTTTCTTT
TRBV6-1,TRBJ2-1,TRBD1,-,CASSRDRDNEQFF,TGTGCCAGCAGTAGGGACAGGGACAATGAGCAGTTCTTC
TRBV19,TRBJ2-1,-,-,CATIPAGGLSSYNEQFF,TGTGCCACCATACCGGCGGGCGGACTAAGCTCCTACAATGAGCAGTTCTTC
TRBV18,TRBJ1-1,-,-,CASSPRLGAADTEAFF,TGTGCCAGCTCACCAAGACTGGGGGCGGCGGACACTGAAGCTTTCTTT
TRBV19,TRBJ1-2,-,-,CASSIRVGDYGYTF,TGTGCCAGTAGTATTCGGGTCGGGGACTATGGCTACACCTTC
TRBV5-1,TRBJ2-1,TRBD1,-,CATRDSNNEQFF,TGCGCCACCCGGGACAGTAACAATGAGCAGTTCTTC
TRBV4-1,TRBJ2-3,TRBD2,-,CASSRRGSGTDTQYF,TGCGCCAGCAGCCGGCGCGGGAGCGGCACAGATACGCAGTATTTT
TRBV11-2,TRBJ2-7,-,once,CASTGLMSNYEQYF,TGTGCCAGCACCGGACTAATGTCCAACTACGAGCAGTACTTC
TRBV5-7,TRBJ2-1,TRBD2,-,CASSSIAGGRIYNEQFF,TGTGCCAGCAGCTCGATAGCGGGAGGCAGAATCTACAATGAGCAGTTCTTC
TRBV5-1,TRBJ1-1,TRBD1,once,CASSRGQVLYTEAFF,TGCGCCAGCAGCAGAGGACAGGTCCTGTACACTGAAGCTTTCTTT
TRBV19,TRBJ2-1,TRBD1,-,CASSTSLRTGLYNEQFF,TGTGCCAGTAGTACGTCTTTGAGGACAGGACTTTACAATGAGCAGTTCTTC
TRBV19,TRBJ2-1,TRBD2,-,CASSILEREGSYNEQFF,TGTGCCAGTAGTATTCTCGAGCGGGAGGGCTCTTACAATGAGCAGTTCTTC
TRBV13,TRBJ1-1,-,-,CASSFPDRRGEAFF,TGTGCCAGCAGCTTCCCTGACAGAAGGGGTGAAGCTTTCTTT
TRBV5-1,TRBJ2-1,TRBD1,-,CASSFRDSYNEQFF,TGCGCCAGCAGCTTCCGGGACAGCTACAATGAGCAGTTCTTC
TRBV10-2,TRBJ2-5,-,-,CASSDLQTGGQYF,TGCGCCAGCAGTGACCTCCAGACAGGAGGACAGTACTTC
TRBV5-1,TRBJ2-3,-,-,CASSLEDGSKDTQYF,TGCGCCAGCAGCTTGGAGGACGGGAGTAAAGATACGCAGTATTTT
TRBV27,TRBJ1-2,-,-,CASSTSGQGDGYTF,-
TRBV28,TRBJ2-3,-,once,CASSLTVRDTQYF,TGTGCCAGCAGTTTAACGGTTCGAGATACGCAGTATTTT
TRBV11-2,TRBJ1-1,-,-,CASKGGLGNTEAFF,TGTGCCAGCAAGGGGGGGCTCGGAAACACTGAAGCTTTCTTT
TRBV6-1,TRBJ1-2,-,-,CASSEVSSGIYGYTF,TGTGCCAGCAGTGAAGTTAGTTCAGGGATCTATGGCTACACCTTC
TRBV19,TRBJ1-2,TRBD1,-,CASSMDREKGYTF,TGTGCCAGTAGTATGGACAGGGAGAAAGGCTACACCTTC
TRBV5-1,TRBJ2-3,-,-,CASSPPPDLDTQYF,TGCGCCAGCAGCCCCCCCCCAGACTTGGATACGCAGTATTTT
TRBV2,TRBJ2-1,TRBD1,-,CASSEAPFGTGWNEQFF,TGTGCCAGCAGTGAAGCGCCGTTCGGGACAGGGTGGAATGAGCAGTTCTTC
TRBV19,TRBJ1-5,-,once,CASSIFRGQPAAQPQHF,TGTGCCAGTAGTATATTCAGAGGGCAGCCCGCAGCTCAGCCCCAGCATTTT
TRBV18,TRBJ2-5,TRBD2,-,CASSPTAGSAETQYF,TGTGCCAGCTCACCAACAGCGGGGTCAGCGGAGACCCAGTACTTC
TRBV2,TRBJ2-1,-,once,CASSDQGYNEQFF,TGCGCCAGCAGTGATCAGGGTTACAATGAGCAGTTCTTC
TRBV4-1,TRBJ2-3,TRBD1,-,CASSRLDPGQGASDTQYF,TGCGCCAGCAGCCGCCTGGACCCGGGGCAGGGGGCATCAGATACGCAGTATTTT
TRBV28,TRBJ1-1,-,few,CASNLRPGRVNTEAFF,TGTGCCAGCAACCTCCGGCCTGGGAGAGTGAACACTGAAGCTTTCTTT
TRBV7-9,TRBJ1-1,TRBD1,-,CASSQVRDRGLNTEAFF,TGTGCCAGCAGCCAGGTCCGGGACAGGGGATTGAACACTGAAGCTTTCTTT
TRBV19,TRBJ2-2,TRBD1,-,CASSTQGVLTGELFF,TGTGCCAGTAGTACACAGGGGGTCCTAACCGGGGAGCTGTTTTTT
TRBV6-6,TRBJ1-6,-,once,CASSYSSLDNSPLHF,TGTGCCAGCAGTTATAGTAGTCTTGATAATTCACCCCTCCACTTT
TRBV10-3,TRBJ2-7,TRBD1,-,CAIRPGTGGIYEQYF,TGTGCCATCAGACCCGGGACAGGGGGCATCTACGAGCAGTACTTC
TRBV28,TRBJ2-5,-,-,CASSPRGGIQETQYF,TGTGCCAGCAGCCCCCGAGGAGGTATCCAAGAGACCCAGTACTTC
TRBV5-1,TRBJ2-2,TRBD1,-,CASSLQGQGVTGELFF,TGCGCCAGCAGCCTCCAGGGACAGGGGGTCACCGGGGAGCTGTTTTTT
TRBV5-1,TRBJ2-7,TRBD2,-,CASSLGSGMVVSEQYF,TGCGCCAGCAGCTTGGGTAGCGGGATGGTTGTAAGCGAGCAGTACTTC
TRBV5-1,TRBJ2-7,-,-,CASSLGESYEQYF,TGCGCCAGCAGCTTGGGGGAGTCCTACGAGCAGTACTTC